One sample yielded the 21 T cell receptor beta chains listed below, sequenced in a study of blood T cell repertoires in COVID-19. Only in-frame clones appear in the TCRdb table, and some are missing; sequencing was by immunoSEQ multiplex PCR. This sample has about 370,000 clones, with almost 90% found just once. Specimen: peripheral blood. The receptors here all came from a man younger than 35 with active or convalescent COVID-19.

J is TRBJ2-7 and V is TRBV11-2; a weak D match, TRBD2 (6 bases). CDR1 and CDR2 (germline): SGHAT, FQNNGV. Trimming left V 5 bases short and J 0 bases short, with 14 bases between. This CDR3 region has 15 residues. CDR3 DNA: TGTGCCAGCAGCCACTTTTTGGGGGGCTCCTACGAGCAGTACTTC. Translating gives CASSHFLGGSYEQYF.

This sequence joins TRBV19 and TRBJ1-6; tentatively, D is TRBD1 (6 bases). Germline CDR1 and CDR2: LNHDA and SQIVND (reference sequence). CDR3 length equals 16 residues. With 0 bases removed from V and 1 base from J, the gap between germline ends came to 7 bases. CDR3 DNA sequence: TGTGCCAGTAGTATAGAAGGGGGATCCTATAATTCACCCCTCCACTTT. This encodes CASSIEGGSYNSPLHF.

J is TRBJ2-2 and V is TRBV7-8; D may be TRBD1 (6 bases). The CDR3 loop spans 15 amino acids. Germline lookup yields CDR1 SGHVS and CDR2 FQNEAQ. V was pared by 1 base and J by 5 bases, with 11 bases between. CDR3 coding DNA: TGTGCCAGCAGCTTAGTTTGGCAGGGGACCGGGGAGCTGTTTTTT. Its protein is CASSLVWQGTGELFF.

The V call is TRBV11-3, the J call TRBJ2-7; TRBD1 is a possible D gene (6 bases). Germline CDR1 is SGHNT and CDR2 is YENEEA. Deletions cut 4 bases from V and 3 bases from J, with 16 bases between. The CDR3 runs to 15 residues. This CDR3 reads CASSSPWTDDYEQYF. The CDR3 DNA reads TGTGCCAGCAGCTCCCCCTGGACAGATGACTACGAGCAGTACTTC.

The rearrangement uses TRBV19 and TRBJ1-6; D is perhaps TRBD1 (5 bases). Germline lookup yields CDR1 LNHDA and CDR2 SQIVND (reference sequence). The CDR3 is 16 amino acids. Between the trimmed V and J ends, which lost 5 bases and 8 bases, there was a span of 19 bases. CDR3 sequence (DNA): TGTGCCAGTAGTGCCCTCGGGGCGGGGTCGGATTCACCCCTCCACTTT. Its protein is CASSALGAGSDSPLHF.

The chain combines TRBV18 with TRBJ2-1, with 10 bases matching TRBD2. V gave up 6 bases and J gave up 4 bases; unmatched junction bases: 6. Germline-derived CDR1 and CDR2 are KGHSH and LQKENI. This CDR3 is 15 amino acids long. The CDR3 DNA reads as TGTGCCAGCTCTCCGCCTAGCGGGGGTTACAATGAGCAGTTCTTC. Translated, it gives CASSPPSGGYNEQFF.

This clone has only a few counts. V usage is TRBV7-9 and J usage is TRBJ2-7; a possible D gene is TRBD2 (7 bases). The V gene lost 5 bases and the J gene lost 1 base, with 15 bases spanning the gap. The V gene's germline CDR1 is SEHNR and CDR2 FQNEAQ (reference sequence). The CDR3 covers 15 residues. In DNA, the CDR3 is TGTGCCAGCAGCCAGGGAGGGGGAACTTCCTACGAGCAGTACTTC. Its protein is CASSQGGGTSYEQYF.

V usage is TRBV9 and J usage is TRBJ2-3; perhaps TRBD2 as D (5 bases). Trimming left V 0 bases short and J 4 bases short, with 15 bases between. Germline CDR1 is SGDLS and CDR2 is YYNGEE. The CDR3 extends over 16 amino acids. The CDR3 nucleotides are TGTGCCAGCAGCGTAGAGGGTGGGAGAGGCGCAGATACGCAGTATTTT. Its protein product is CASSVEGGRGADTQYF.

The chain uses TRBV5-5 and TRBJ1-1, with unresolved D. CDR1 is SGHKS and CDR2 is YYEKEE in the germline V gene (reference sequence). CDR3 length equals 13 residues. V was pared by 0 bases and J by 4 bases, with 7 bases between. CDR3 region: CASSLVQITEAFF. As DNA, the CDR3 is TGTGCCAGCAGCTTGGTACAGATCACTGAAGCTTTCTTT.

This CDR3 is CASSYSNQRPGETQYF. The DNA of the CDR3 is TGTGCCAGCAGTTACTCGAACCAACGCCCAGGAGAGACCCAGTACTTC. V usage is TRBV6-5 and J usage is TRBJ2-5; D ambiguous. Deletions cut 0 bases from V and 4 bases from J, with 15 bases between. Germline CDR1 and CDR2: MNHEY and SVGAGI. The CDR3 covers 16 residues.

The chain couples TRBV7-9 to TRBJ2-7; 10 nucleotides match TRBD2. The CDR3 covers 15 residues. After removal of 5 bases from V and 4 bases from J, the junction contained 8 bases not matched to a gene. The germline V gene encodes CDR1 SEHNR and CDR2 FQNEAQ (reference sequence). DNA for the CDR3: TGTGCCAGCAGCCCCAGAGCGGGGGGGCTTTACGAGCAGTACTTC. The encoded protein is CASSPRAGGLYEQYF.

The CDR3 nucleotides read TGTGCCAGCAGCTTCCGGCGCGGAAATGAGCAGTTCTTC. Translating gives CASSFRRGNEQFF. The chain recombines TRBV11-2 with TRBJ2-1, with D hard to call. There are 13 residues in the CDR3. In germline, CDR1 is SGHAT, CDR2 FQNNGV. The ends were cut back, 3 bases at V and 7 bases at J, with 10 bases in the middle. Combining the CDR3 with reference TRBV11-2 and TRBJ2-1 gives the whole variable domain EAGVAQSPRYKIIEKRQSVAFWCNPISGHATLYWYQQILGQGPKLLIQFQNNGVVDDSQLPKDRFSAERLKGVDSTLKIQPAKLEDSAVYLCASSFRRGNEQFFGPGTRLTVL.

The chain combines TRBV30 with TRBJ1-6, with D possibly matching TRBD1 (5 bases). The CDR3 has 13 amino acids. CDR1 GTSNPN and CDR2 SVGIG come from the germline V gene (reference sequence). Trimming removed 2 bases at V and 10 bases at J, with 12 bases between. CDR3 DNA: TGTGCCTGGAGTCTCGGAGGGGAATCACCCCTCCACTTT. Translated: CAWSLGGESPLHF.

The chain carries TRBV18 and TRBJ1-5, with a tentative D call TRBD1 (6 bases). The V end was cut by 4 bases, the J end by 6 bases, with 7 bases between. Looked up from germline, CDR1 is KGHSH and CDR2 is LQKENI. The CDR3 has 12 residues. DNA for the CDR3: TGTGCCAGCTCACGAGGGGGTCAGCCCCAGCATTTT. This sequence encodes CASSRGGQPQHF. Looking up the rest from reference TRBV18 and TRBJ1-5 gives the full variable domain: NAGVMQNPRHLVRRRGQEARLRCSPMKGHSHVYWYRQLPEEGLKFMVYLQKENIIDESGMPKERFSAEFPKEGPSILRIQQVVRGDSAAYFCASSRGGQPQHFGDGTRLSIL.

Here the CDR3 reads CASSFRGTYEQYF. The CDR3, as DNA: TGTGCCAGCAGCTTTAGAGGGACCTACGAGCAGTACTTC. The chain joins TRBV5-4 to TRBJ2-7, with D maybe TRBD2 (5 bases). The CDR3 covers 13 residues. Trimming left V 2 bases short and J 2 bases short, with 8 bases between. The germline V gene has CDR1 SGHNT and CDR2 YYREEE (reference sequence).

V gene TRBV6-4 combines with J gene TRBJ2-3, with D possibly matching TRBD2 (6 bases). Trimming took 0 bases from V and 0 from J, leaving 10 bases between them. This CDR3 region has 16 residues. Germline values: CDR1 MRHNA, CDR2 SNTAGT. Here the CDR3 DNA reads TGTGCCAGCAGTGACTCTGGAGCGGGTAGCACAGATACGCAGTATTTT. Translated, it gives CASSDSGAGSTDTQYF.

The chain is built from TRBV19 and TRBJ2-5, with 11 bases lining up with TRBD2. The CDR3 contains 14 residues. The V and J ends lost 5 bases and 5 bases, in that order; junction bases with no gene match: 4. Germline-derived CDR1 and CDR2 are LNHDA and SQIVND (reference sequence). CDR3 sequence: CASSPSGRYETQYF. The DNA of the CDR3 is TGTGCCAGTAGTCCTAGCGGGAGGTATGAGACCCAGTACTTC.

This chain links TRBV28 with TRBJ2-7, with a possible D match to TRBD1 (5 bases). Trimming took off 9 bases at V and 7 bases at J, with 22 bases between the two ends. This CDR3 is 14 amino acids long. CDR1 is MDHEN, CDR2 SYDVKM, per germline. The CDR3 nucleotides read TGTGCCAGTGGAACAGGCCCCCCCACAAGGGAGCAGTACTTC. Translated: CASGTGPPTREQYF.

The rearrangement joins TRBV6-2 or TRBV6-3 to TRBJ1-4; 8 nucleotides agree with TRBD1. V dropped 5 bases and J dropped 7; count of bases not matched to a gene: 6. The CDR3 runs 14 residues. Germline V lookup: CDR1 MNHEY, CDR2 SVGEGT. CDR3 region: CASSTGQAGEKLFF. The CDR3 nucleotides read TGTGCCAGCAGTACGGGACAGGCGGGTGAAAAACTGTTTTTT.

This rearrangement joins TRBV3-1 (or the pseudogene TRBV3-2) to TRBJ2-3; TRBD2 matches 10 bases. This CDR3 is built from 17 residues. The germline CDR1 and CDR2 sequences are LGHDT and YNNKEL (reference sequence). Trimming took 4 bases from V and 7 from J; bases not matched to a gene: 14. CDR3 sequence reads: CASSLSATSGFVNTQYF. CDR3 nucleotide sequence: TGTGCCAGCAGCCTCTCAGCGACTAGCGGGTTTGTAAATACGCAGTATTTT.

V and J are TRBV4-2 and TRBJ2-5, with D tentatively TRBD1 (5 bases). Looked up from germline, CDR1 is LGHNA and CDR2 is YNFKEQ. V lost 4 bases and J lost 5, with 11 bases in between. This CDR3 contains 13 residues. The CDR3 here is CASSPRQRETQYF. The CDR3 DNA reads as TGTGCCAGCAGCCCTCGACAGAGGGAGACCCAGTACTTC.